A selection of T cell receptor beta chains follows, all from one sample in a study of shared clonotypes between healthy human individuals. Profiling relied on immunoSEQ multiplex PCR, and the TCRdb table lists in-frame clones only, not all of them. The sample records over 700,000 clones, around 77% being singletons. The source material was memory CD4+ T cells sorted from blood. The receptors shown here come from a woman in her twenties or thirties in good health. Both conserved end residues are part of each CDR3. The order of the fields is CDR3 protein, CDR3 DNA, J gene, V gene, clone size, D gene. The D gene is left open where the match is weak. Expanded clones are given a class, and other clones once, few, many or no size at all.

CDR3aa: CASSLGSGQGDTQYF
CDR3nt: TGTGCCAGTAGTCTCGGTAGCGGCCAGGGAGATACGCAGTATTTT
j_gene: TRBJ2-3
v_gene: TRBV19
abundance: .
d_gene: .

CDR3aa: CASSDGGARDQPQHF
CDR3nt: TGTGCCAGCAGTGATGGGGGGGCAAGGGATCAGCCCCAGCATTTT
j_gene: TRBJ1-5
v_gene: TRBV2
abundance: .
d_gene: .

CDR3aa: CASSLGQGTIQYF
CDR3nt: TGTGCCAGCAGCTTGGGACAGGGGACCATTCAGTACTTC
j_gene: TRBJ2-4
v_gene: TRBV5-6
abundance: once
d_gene: TRBD1

CDR3aa: CASSPIIDAAGANVLTF
CDR3nt: TGTGCCAGCTCACCGATTATCGATGCAGCTGGGGCCAACGTCCTGACTTTC
j_gene: TRBJ2-6
v_gene: TRBV18
abundance: few
d_gene: .

CDR3aa: CASSGRGVETQYF
CDR3nt: TGTGCCAGCAGTGGAAGGGGGGTGGAGACCCAGTACTTC
j_gene: TRBJ2-5
v_gene: TRBV28
abundance: .
d_gene: .

CDR3aa: CAWSVRVGGNNEQFF
CDR3nt: TGTGCCTGGAGTGTACGTGTAGGGGGAAACAATGAGCAGTTCTTC
j_gene: TRBJ2-1
v_gene: TRBV30
abundance: .
d_gene: .

CDR3aa: CASSSQGRNTGELFF
CDR3nt: TGTGCCAGCAGTTCCCAGGGACGAAACACCGGGGAGCTGTTTTTT
j_gene: TRBJ2-2
v_gene: TRBV28
abundance: few
d_gene: .

CDR3aa: CASKTSGGSSYEQYF
CDR3nt: TGTGCCAGCAAGACTAGCGGGGGATCTTCCTACGAGCAGTACTTC
j_gene: TRBJ2-7
v_gene: TRBV10-3
abundance: .
d_gene: TRBD2

CDR3aa: CASTSGQGYQPQHF
CDR3nt: TGTGCCAGTACATCCGGACAGGGTTATCAGCCCCAGCATTTT
j_gene: TRBJ1-5
v_gene: TRBV19
abundance: .
d_gene: TRBD1

CDR3aa: CASSSPTGPYEQYF
CDR3nt: TGTGCCAGCAGTTCCCCGACAGGACCCTACGAGCAGTACTTC
j_gene: TRBJ2-7
v_gene: TRBV6-6
abundance: .
d_gene: .

CDR3aa: CSVGRQGAENEQYF
CDR3nt: TGCAGCGTAGGGAGACAGGGGGCTGAAAACGAGCAGTACTTC
j_gene: TRBJ2-7
v_gene: TRBV29-1
abundance: .
d_gene: TRBD1

CDR3aa: CASSQDLPGRPYYGYTF
CDR3nt: TGTGCCAGCAGCCAAGACTTACCAGGACGGCCATACTATGGCTACACCTTC
j_gene: TRBJ1-2
v_gene: TRBV4-2
abundance: .
d_gene: .

CDR3aa: CTWRSTGTATNYGYTF
CDR3nt: TGTACCTGGAGGTCCACCGGGACAGCTACTAACTATGGCTACACCTTC
j_gene: TRBJ1-2
v_gene: TRBV30
abundance: .
d_gene: TRBD1

CDR3aa: CASSLPEGEQYF
CDR3nt: TGCGCCAGCAGCCTACCGGAGGGGGAGCAGTACTTC
j_gene: TRBJ2-7
v_gene: TRBV5-1
abundance: .
d_gene: .

CDR3aa: CASSLRFVGSSYEQYF
CDR3nt: TGTGCCAGCAGTTTAAGGTTTGTGGGTTCTTCCTACGAGCAGTACTTC
j_gene: TRBJ2-7
v_gene: TRBV27
abundance: few
d_gene: .

CDR3aa: CATSSRGQGGEKLFF
CDR3nt: TGTGCCACCAGCAGTAGGGGGCAGGGGGGTGAAAAACTGTTTTTT
j_gene: TRBJ1-4
v_gene: TRBV15
abundance: once
d_gene: TRBD1

CDR3aa: CASSSVSGRYYEQYF
CDR3nt: TGTGCCAGCAGCTCCGTTAGCGGGAGGTACTACGAGCAGTACTTC
j_gene: TRBJ2-7
v_gene: TRBV6-6
abundance: .
d_gene: TRBD2

CDR3aa: CASSPPVGLAANEQFF
CDR3nt: TGTGCCAGCTCACCACCGGTGGGACTAGCAGCAAATGAGCAGTTCTTC
j_gene: TRBJ2-1
v_gene: TRBV18
abundance: .
d_gene: TRBD2

CDR3aa: CASSSVTRNTEAFF
CDR3nt: TGTGCCAGCAGCTCGGTGACAAGGAACACTGAAGCTTTCTTT
j_gene: TRBJ1-1
v_gene: TRBV6-5
abundance: few
d_gene: .

CDR3aa: CASSVATGTDTQYF
CDR3nt: TGTGCCAGCAGCGTAGCTACGGGCACAGATACGCAGTATTTT
j_gene: TRBJ2-3
v_gene: TRBV9
abundance: .
d_gene: .

CDR3aa: CASSQDPGWGQNTIYF
CDR3nt: TGTGCCAGCAGCCAAGATCCGGGTTGGGGACAAAACACCATATATTTT
j_gene: TRBJ1-3
v_gene: TRBV4-2
abundance: .
d_gene: .

CDR3aa: CASSLNEGMNTEAFF
CDR3nt: TGCGCCAGCAGCCTCAACGAGGGTATGAACACTGAAGCTTTCTTT
j_gene: TRBJ1-1
v_gene: TRBV5-1
abundance: .
d_gene: .

CDR3aa: CASSPMETEGYTF
CDR3nt: TGTGCCAGCTCACCAATGGAGACAGAAGGCTACACCTTC
j_gene: TRBJ1-2
v_gene: TRBV18
abundance: .
d_gene: .

CDR3aa: CASSPTGTTYEQYF
CDR3nt: TGCGCCAGCAGCCCTACCGGGACCACCTACGAGCAGTACTTC
j_gene: TRBJ2-7
v_gene: TRBV5-1
abundance: .
d_gene: .

CDR3aa: CASSVEFHEQYF
CDR3nt: TGTGCCAGCAGCGTGGAGTTTCACGAGCAGTACTTC
j_gene: TRBJ2-7
v_gene: TRBV7-8
abundance: .
d_gene: .

CDR3aa: CASSQEIGRTDTQYF
CDR3nt: TGCGCCAGCAGCCAAGAGATAGGGCGCACAGATACGCAGTATTTT
j_gene: TRBJ2-3
v_gene: TRBV4-1
abundance: .
d_gene: .

CDR3aa: CASSFRVNRDGEQYF
CDR3nt: TGTGCCAGCAGTTTCCGAGTTAACAGGGACGGCGAGCAGTACTTC
j_gene: TRBJ2-7
v_gene: TRBV27
abundance: .
d_gene: .

CDR3aa: CANRLNLAGERSSYNEQFF
CDR3nt: TGTGCCAATAGACTCAATCTAGCGGGAGAAAGGAGCTCCTACAATGAGCAGTTCTTC
j_gene: TRBJ2-1
v_gene: TRBV19
abundance: .
d_gene: TRBD2

CDR3aa: CASSLGWGRETQYF
CDR3nt: TGTGCCAGCAGCTTGGGATGGGGTCGGGAGACCCAGTACTTC
j_gene: TRBJ2-5
v_gene: TRBV7-9
abundance: .
d_gene: .

CDR3aa: CASSAARQAPAEQYF
CDR3nt: TGTGCCAGCAGTGCCGCTCGACAGGCCCCGGCCGAGCAGTACTTC
j_gene: TRBJ2-7
v_gene: TRBV6-5
abundance: .
d_gene: .

CDR3aa: CASSLGAGDTQYF
CDR3nt: TGTGCCAGCAGCTTAGGGGCCGGGGATACGCAGTATTTT
j_gene: TRBJ2-3
v_gene: TRBV7-9
abundance: .
d_gene: .